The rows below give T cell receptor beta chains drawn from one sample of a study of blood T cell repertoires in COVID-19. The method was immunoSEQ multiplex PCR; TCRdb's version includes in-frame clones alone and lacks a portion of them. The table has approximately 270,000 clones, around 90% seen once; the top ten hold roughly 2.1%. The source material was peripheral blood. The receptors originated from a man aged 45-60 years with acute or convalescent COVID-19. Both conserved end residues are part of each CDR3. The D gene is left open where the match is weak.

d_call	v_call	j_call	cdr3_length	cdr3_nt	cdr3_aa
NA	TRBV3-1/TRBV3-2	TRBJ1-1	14	TGTGCCAGCAGCCGAAACGTCGCAGGACAGTGGGCTTTCTTT	CASSRNVAGQWAFF
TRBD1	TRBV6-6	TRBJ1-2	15	TGTGCCAGCAGTCCGAGGACAGGTACCCTCGATGGCTACACCTTC	CASSPRTGTLDGYTF
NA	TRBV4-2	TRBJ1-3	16	TGTGCCAGCAGCTCACGTAAGACTACTCTGGGAAACACCATATATTTT	CASSSRKTTLGNTIYF
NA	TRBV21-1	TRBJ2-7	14	TGTGCCAGCGGGGTGCGGGGGCCACCCTACGAGCAGTACTTC	CASGVRGPPYEQYF
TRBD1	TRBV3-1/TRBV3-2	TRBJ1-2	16	TGTGCCAGCAGCCAAACGACAGGGGGCACTAACTATGGCTACACCTTC	CASSQTTGGTNYGYTF
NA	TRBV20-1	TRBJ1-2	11	TGCAGTGCTAGAGTCAGTTATGGCTACACCTTC	CSARVSYGYTF
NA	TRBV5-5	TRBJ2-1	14	TGTGCCAGCAGCCCACCCAGGGTAGGGAATGAGCAGTTCTTC	CASSPPRVGNEQFF
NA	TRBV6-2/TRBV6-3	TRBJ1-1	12	TGTGCCAGCAGTCCCCCAAACACTGAAGCTTTCTTT	CASSPPNTEAFF
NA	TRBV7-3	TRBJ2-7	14	TGTGCCAGCAGCGTTTCCCCTACTGCGTCCGAGCAGTACTTC	CASSVSPTASEQYF
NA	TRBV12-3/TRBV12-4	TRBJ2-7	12	TGTGCCAGCAGTCCAAGAGGCACCGAGCAGTACTTC	CASSPRGTEQYF
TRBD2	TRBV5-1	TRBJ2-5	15	TGCGCCAGCAGCCCGGCTAGCGGGGGGCCTGAGACCCAGTACTTC	CASSPASGGPETQYF